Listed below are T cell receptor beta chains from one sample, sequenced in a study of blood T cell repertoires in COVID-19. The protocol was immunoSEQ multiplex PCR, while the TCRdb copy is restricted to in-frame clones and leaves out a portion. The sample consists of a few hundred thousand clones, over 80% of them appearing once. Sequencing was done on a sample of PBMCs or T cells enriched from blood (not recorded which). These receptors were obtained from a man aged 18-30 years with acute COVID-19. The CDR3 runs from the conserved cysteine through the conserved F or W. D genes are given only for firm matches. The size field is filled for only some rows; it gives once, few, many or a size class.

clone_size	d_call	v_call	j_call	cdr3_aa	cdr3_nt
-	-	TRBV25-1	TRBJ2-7	CASSGQGGLYEQYF	TGTGCCAGCAGTGGTCAGGGGGGATTGTACGAGCAGTACTTC
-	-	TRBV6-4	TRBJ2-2	CASSDSEETGELFF	TGTGCCAGCAGTGACTCGGAGGAAACCGGGGAGCTGTTTTTT
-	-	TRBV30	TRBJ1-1	CAWSGRSEAFF	TGTGCCTGGAGTGGCAGATCTGAAGCTTTCTTT
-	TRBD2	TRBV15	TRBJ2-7	CATSRLAGVTYEQYF	TGTGCCACCAGCAGGCTAGCGGGAGTAACCTACGAGCAGTACTTC
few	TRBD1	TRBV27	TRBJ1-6	CASSIRTGDSPLHF	TGTGCCAGCAGTATCCGGACAGGGGATTCACCCCTCCACTTT
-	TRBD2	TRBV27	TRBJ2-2	CASGPREGGWNGELFF	TGTGCCAGCGGCCCCCGGGAGGGGGGGTGGAACGGGGAGCTGTTTTTT
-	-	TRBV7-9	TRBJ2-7	CASSFEGSYEQYF	TGTGCCAGCAGCTTTGAGGGTTCCTACGAGCAGTACTTC
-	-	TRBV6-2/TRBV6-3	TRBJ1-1	CASSHTSVNTEAFF	TGTGCCAGCAGCCATACCTCAGTGAACACTGAAGCTTTCTTT
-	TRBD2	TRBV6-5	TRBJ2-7	CASSTLAGIYEQYF	TGTGCCAGCAGCACACTAGCGGGGATTTACGAGCAGTACTTC
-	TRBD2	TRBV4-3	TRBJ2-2	CASSHLPPGGHTGELFF	TGCGCCAGCAGCCACCTCCCCCCGGGAGGGCACACCGGGGAGCTGTTTTTT
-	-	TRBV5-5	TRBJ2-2	CASSLEGGRGAHTGELFF	TGTGCCAGCAGCTTGGAAGGGGGCAGGGGGGCCCACACCGGGGAGCTGTTTTTT
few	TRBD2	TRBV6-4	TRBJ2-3	CASSARGGSTDTQYF	TGTGCCAGCAGTGCCCGGGGGGGTAGCACAGATACGCAGTATTTT
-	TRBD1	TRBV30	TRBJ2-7	CAWIMNRDRGWEQYF	TGTGCCTGGATCATGAATAGGGACAGGGGTTGGGAGCAGTACTTC
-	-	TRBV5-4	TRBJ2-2	CASSPLGAGELFF	TGTGCCAGCAGCCCTCTAGGGGCCGGGGAGCTGTTTTTT
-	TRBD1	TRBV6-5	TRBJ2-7	CASTSDRVLGEQYF	TGTGCCAGCACCTCGGACAGGGTCTTGGGCGAGCAGTACTTC
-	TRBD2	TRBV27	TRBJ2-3	CASSVLAGGADTQYF	TGTGCCAGCAGTGTACTAGCGGGAGGGGCAGATACGCAGTATTTT
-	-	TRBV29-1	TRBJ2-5	CSGQETDSETQYF	TGCAGCGGTCAAGAGACAGACTCAGAGACCCAGTACTTC
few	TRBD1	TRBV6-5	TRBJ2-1	CASSYAPGQAYNEQFF	TGTGCCAGCAGTTACGCGCCGGGACAGGCTTACAATGAGCAGTTCTTC
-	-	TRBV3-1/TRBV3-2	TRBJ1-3	CASSLRSTGNTIYF	TGTGCCAGCAGCTTACGGAGCACAGGAAACACCATATATTTT
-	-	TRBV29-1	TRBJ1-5	CSVGAGIQPQHF	TGCAGCGTTGGGGCCGGGATTCAGCCCCAGCATTTT
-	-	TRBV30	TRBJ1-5	CAWSVSGGHQPQHF	TGTGCCTGGAGTGTATCGGGGGGCCATCAGCCCCAGCATTTT
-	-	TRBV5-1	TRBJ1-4	CASSLASGVATNEKLFF	TGCGCCAGCAGCTTGGCCTCGGGGGTGGCAACTAATGAAAAACTGTTTTTT
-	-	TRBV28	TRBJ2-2	CASSSPGGLGAGELFF	TGTGCCAGCAGTTCCCCTGGGGGCCTTGGGGCCGGGGAGCTGTTTTTT
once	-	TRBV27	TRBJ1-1	CASSLTLGQNTEAFF	TGTGCCAGCAGTTTAACTCTGGGGCAGAACACTGAAGCTTTCTTT
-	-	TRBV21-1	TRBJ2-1	CASSKEASGCRNEQFF	TGTGCCAGCAGCAAAGAGGCTAGCGGGTGTCGCAATGAGCAGTTCTTC
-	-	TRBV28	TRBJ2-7	CASSPGSSYEQYF	TGTGCCAGCAGTCCGGGAAGCTCCTACGAGCAGTACTTC
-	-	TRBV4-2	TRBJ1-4	CASSPRVAPNEKLFF	TGTGCCAGCAGCCCTCGGGTCGCCCCGAATGAAAAACTGTTTTTT
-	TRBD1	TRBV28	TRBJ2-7	CASSFTRTGGEYEQYF	TGTGCCAGCAGTTTCACCAGGACAGGGGGGGAATACGAGCAGTACTTC
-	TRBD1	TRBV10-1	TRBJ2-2	CASSEQGSGELFF	TGCGCCAGCAGTGAACAGGGGTCCGGGGAGCTGTTTTTT
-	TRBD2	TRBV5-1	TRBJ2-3	CASSLGTSGTGSDTQYF	TGCGCCAGCAGCTTGGGAACTAGCGGGACGGGGTCAGATACGCAGTATTTT
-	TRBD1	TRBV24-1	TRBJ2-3	CATSPGTGTTDTQYF	TGTGCCACCAGTCCGGGGACAGGGACCACAGATACGCAGTATTTT
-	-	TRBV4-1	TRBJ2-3	CASSQVVTDTQYF	TGCGCCAGCAGCCAAGTCGTCACAGATACGCAGTATTTT
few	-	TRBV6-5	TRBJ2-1	CASSQTSHEQFF	TGTGCCAGCAGTCAAACTAGCCATGAGCAGTTCTTC
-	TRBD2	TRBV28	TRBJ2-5	CASSFLHTSAETQYF	TGTGCCAGCAGTTTTCTTCATACTAGCGCGGAGACCCAGTACTTC
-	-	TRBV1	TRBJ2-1	CTSSQDCAGGPKAEQFF	TGCACCAGCAGCCAAGATTGCGCGGGAGGGCCGAAGGCGGAGCAGTTCTTC
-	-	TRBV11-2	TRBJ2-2	CASSSPGGLSGELFF	TGTGCCAGCAGTTCCCCTGGAGGGTTGTCCGGGGAGCTGTTTTTT
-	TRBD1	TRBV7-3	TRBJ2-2	CASSLTVGQGNTGELFF	TGTGCCAGCAGCTTAACGGTTGGACAGGGGAATACCGGGGAGCTGTTTTTT
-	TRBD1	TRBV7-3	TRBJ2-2	CASSLTRDRGTGELFF	TGTGCCAGCAGCTTAACCCGGGACAGGGGCACCGGGGAGCTGTTTTTT
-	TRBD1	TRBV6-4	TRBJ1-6	CASSDGQGGSPLHF	TGTGCCAGCAGTGACGGACAGGGAGGTTCACCCCTCCACTTT
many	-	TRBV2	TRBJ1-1	CASSGDTNTEAFF	TGTGCCAGCAGTGGGGACACGAACACTGAAGCTTTCTTT
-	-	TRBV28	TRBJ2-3	CASSSPRTDSTDTQYF	TGTGCCAGCAGCAGTCCAAGGACGGACTCCACAGATACGCAGTATTTT
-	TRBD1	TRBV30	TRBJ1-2	CAWSTLDRVVYTF	TGTGCCTGGAGCACCCTGGACAGGGTTGTCTACACCTTC
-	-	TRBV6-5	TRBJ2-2	CASGTGDTGELFF	TGTGCCAGCGGAACGGGGGACACCGGGGAGCTGTTTTTT
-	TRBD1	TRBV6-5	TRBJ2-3	CASSYWDRGTDTQYF	TGTGCCAGCAGTTACTGGGACAGGGGTACAGATACGCAGTATTTT
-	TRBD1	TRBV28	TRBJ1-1	CASRQGARANAFF	TGTGCCAGCAGACAGGGGGCAAGGGCGAACGCTTTCTTT
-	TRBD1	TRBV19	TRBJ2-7	CASSIAGGPYEQYF	TGTGCCAGTAGTATAGCAGGGGGTCCCTACGAGCAGTACTTC
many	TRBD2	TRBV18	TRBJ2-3	CASSRTSGGTDTQYF	TGTGCCAGCTCGCGGACTAGCGGGGGCACAGATACGCAGTATTTT
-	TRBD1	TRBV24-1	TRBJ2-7	CATLNSTGGFYEQYF	TGTGCCACCCTAAACTCGACAGGGGGCTTCTACGAGCAGTACTTC
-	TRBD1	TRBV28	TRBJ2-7	CASTTGQGRYEQYF	TGTGCCAGCACCACGGGACAGGGGAGGTACGAGCAGTACTTC
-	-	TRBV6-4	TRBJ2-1	CASSPESGTSYNEQFF	TGTGCCAGCAGTCCCGAGTCTGGTACCTCCTACAATGAGCAGTTCTTC
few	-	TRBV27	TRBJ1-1	CASSQGGTEAFF	TGTGCCAGCAGCCAGGGTGGCACTGAAGCTTTCTTT
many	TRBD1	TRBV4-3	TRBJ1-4	CASSQDRGTGNEKLFF	TGCGCCAGCAGCCAAGATCGGGGGACAGGAAACGAAAAACTGTTTTTT
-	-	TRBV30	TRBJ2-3	CAWSVDRDTQYF	TGTGCCTGGAGTGTCGATCGGGATACGCAGTATTTT
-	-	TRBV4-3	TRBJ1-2	CASSQELGSYGYTF	TGCGCCAGCAGCCAAGAACTGGGCAGCTATGGCTACACCTTC
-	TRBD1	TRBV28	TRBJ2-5	CASSLRTGETQYF	TGTGCCAGCAGTTTAAGGACAGGAGAGACCCAGTACTTC